A selection of T cell receptor beta chains follows, all from one sample in a study of cytomegalovirus exposure and HLA in healthy donors. Sequencing used immunoSEQ multiplex PCR; TCRdb keeps in-frame clones, though not all of them. Of 200,000 to 250,000 clones listed, approximately 68% are singletons. Input material: PBMCs. The receptors derive from a woman aged 30 to 39 in good health and CMV-seronegative. Each CDR3 is given with its conserved first and last residue. D genes are given only for firm matches. Rows may omit the clone size; those that give it use once, few, many or a size class.

cdr3_aa cdr3_nt j_call v_call clone_size d_call
CASSPDSGELFF TGTGCCAGCAGCCCGGACAGCGGGGAGCTGTTTTTT TRBJ2-2 TRBV5-4 few .
CASSERLADQPQHF TGTGCCAGCAGTGAGCGGCTTGCCGATCAGCCCCAGCATTTT TRBJ1-5 TRBV2 . .
CASSLAGAEETQYF TGTGCCAGCAGTCTAGCGGGAGCCGAAGAGACCCAGTACTTC TRBJ2-5 TRBV6-5 . TRBD2
CASSNQGTNYGYTF TGTGCCAGCAGCAATCAGGGGACTAACTATGGCTACACCTTC TRBJ1-2 TRBV9 . .
CASSTGRTRYNEQFF TGTGCCAGCAGCACCGGCCGTACTAGATACAATGAGCAGTTCTTC TRBJ2-1 TRBV9 . .
CASSEEGETQYF TGTGCCAGCAGCGAGGAGGGAGAGACCCAGTACTTC TRBJ2-5 TRBV9 . .
CASTNPPRGQETQYF TGTGCCAGCACCAATCCTCCCCGGGGCCAAGAGACCCAGTACTTC TRBJ2-5 TRBV21-1 . .
CASIGHGNTEAFF TGCGCCAGTATAGGACATGGAAACACTGAAGCTTTCTTT TRBJ1-1 TRBV5-1 . .
CASSLRTGGLGNNEQFF TGTGCCAGCAGCTTAAGGACAGGGGGCTTGGGAAACAATGAGCAGTTCTTC TRBJ2-1 TRBV11-3 . TRBD1
CASEKGDTDYGYTF TGTGCCAGCGAAAAAGGGGACACCGACTATGGCTACACCTTC TRBJ1-2 TRBV7-9 . .
CAFLTSRNEQFF TGTGCCTTTTTGACTAGTAGGAATGAGCAGTTCTTC TRBJ2-1 TRBV5-4 few .
CSSSFGGDGYTF TGTTCCAGCAGCTTTGGAGGGGATGGCTACACCTTC TRBJ1-2 TRBV7-9 . .
CAWRVRGRDNSPLHF TGTGCCTGGAGGGTAAGGGGGAGAGATAATTCACCCCTCCACTTT TRBJ1-6 TRBV30 . .
CASSSPPGLTEQFF TGCGCCAGCAGCTCTCCTCCGGGACTAACCGAGCAGTTCTTC TRBJ2-1 TRBV5-1 . TRBD2
CASSSPTSGDTDTQYF TGTGCCAGCAGCTCCCCGACTAGCGGGGACACAGATACGCAGTATTTT TRBJ2-3 TRBV7-3 . TRBD2
CAWSVGARTDTQYF TGTGCCTGGAGTGTGGGGGCCCGAACAGATACGCAGTATTTT TRBJ2-3 TRBV30 . .
CSAVAGGTGELFF TGCAGCGCCGTAGCGGGGGGCACCGGGGAGCTGTTTTTT TRBJ2-2 TRBV29-1 few TRBD2
CASTDPSGQGVMTNYGYTF TGTGCCAGCACTGATCCGAGCGGACAGGGTGTAATGACTAACTATGGCTACACCTTC TRBJ1-2 TRBV6-1 . TRBD1
CASSQNTGEAHEQYF TGTGCCAGCAGCCAAAATACGGGAGAGGCCCACGAGCAGTACTTC TRBJ2-7 TRBV4-2 . .
CASGDSANYGYTF TGCGCCAGCGGTGACTCCGCTAACTATGGCTACACCTTC TRBJ1-2 TRBV10-2 . .
CASSVVSSGRDGELFF TGTGCCAGCAGCGTAGTATCTAGCGGAAGGGACGGGGAGCTGTTTTTT TRBJ2-2 TRBV9 . TRBD2
CASREDSSFEAFF TGTGCCAGCAGGGAGGACTCGAGTTTTGAAGCTTTCTTT TRBJ1-1 TRBV2 . .
CASSPDRGMNTEAFF TGTGCCAGCTCACCGGACAGGGGCATGAACACTGAAGCTTTCTTT TRBJ1-1 TRBV18 . TRBD1
CASSGQGNTEAFF TGTGCCAGCAGCGGACAGGGAAACACTGAAGCTTTCTTT TRBJ1-1 TRBV5-6 few TRBD1